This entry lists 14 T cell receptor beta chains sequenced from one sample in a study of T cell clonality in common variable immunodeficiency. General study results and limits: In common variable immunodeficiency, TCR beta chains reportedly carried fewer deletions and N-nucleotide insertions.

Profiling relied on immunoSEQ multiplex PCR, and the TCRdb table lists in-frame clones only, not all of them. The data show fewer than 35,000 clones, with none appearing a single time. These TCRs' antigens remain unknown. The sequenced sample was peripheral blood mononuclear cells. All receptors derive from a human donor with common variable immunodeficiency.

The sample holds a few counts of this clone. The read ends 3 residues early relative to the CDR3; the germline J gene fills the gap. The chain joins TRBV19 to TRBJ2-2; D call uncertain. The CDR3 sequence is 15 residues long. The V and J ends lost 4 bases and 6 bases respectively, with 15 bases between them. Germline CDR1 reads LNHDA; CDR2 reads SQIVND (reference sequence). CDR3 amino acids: CASSSMSMFSGELFF. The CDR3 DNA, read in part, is TGTGCCAGTAGTAGTATGTCTATGTTCTCCGGGGAG.

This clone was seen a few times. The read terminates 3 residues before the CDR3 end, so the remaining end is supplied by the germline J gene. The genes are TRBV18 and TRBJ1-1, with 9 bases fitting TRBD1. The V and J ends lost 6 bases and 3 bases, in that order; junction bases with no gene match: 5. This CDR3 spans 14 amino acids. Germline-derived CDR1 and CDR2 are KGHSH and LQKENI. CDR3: CASSRDREDTEAFF. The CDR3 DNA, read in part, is TGTGCCAGCTCCAGGGACAGGGAAGACACTGAA.

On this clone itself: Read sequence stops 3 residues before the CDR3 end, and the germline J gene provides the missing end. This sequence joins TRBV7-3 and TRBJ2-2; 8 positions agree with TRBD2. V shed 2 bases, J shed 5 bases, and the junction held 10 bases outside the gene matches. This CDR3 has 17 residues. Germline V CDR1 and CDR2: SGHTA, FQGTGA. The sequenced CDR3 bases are TGTGCCAGCAGCTTAGCGGGGGGCGCATATTCGACCGGGGAG. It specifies CASSLAGGAYSTGE. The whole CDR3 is CASSLAGGAYSTGELFF.

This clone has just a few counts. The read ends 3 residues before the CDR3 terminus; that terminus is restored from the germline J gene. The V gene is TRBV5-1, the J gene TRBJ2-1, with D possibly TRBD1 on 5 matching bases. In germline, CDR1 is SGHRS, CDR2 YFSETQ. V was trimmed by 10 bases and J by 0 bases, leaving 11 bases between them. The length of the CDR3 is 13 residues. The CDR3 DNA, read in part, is TGCGCCGGGTCCAGGGACTCCTACAATGAG. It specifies CAGSRDSYNE. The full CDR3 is CAGSRDSYNEQFF. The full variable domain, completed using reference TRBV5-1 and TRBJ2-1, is KAGVTQTPRYLIKTRGQQVTLSCSPISGHRSVSWYQQTPGQGLQFLFEYFSETQRNKGNFPGRFSGRQFSNSRSEMNVSTLELGDSALYLCAGSRDSYNEQFFGPGTRLTVL.

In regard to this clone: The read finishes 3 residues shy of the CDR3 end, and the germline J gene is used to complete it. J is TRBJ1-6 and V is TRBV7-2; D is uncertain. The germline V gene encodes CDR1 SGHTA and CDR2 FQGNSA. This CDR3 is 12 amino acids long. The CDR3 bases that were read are TGTGCCAGCAGCTTAGACAATATGGCC. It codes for CASSLDNMA. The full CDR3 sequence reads CASSLDNMALHF.

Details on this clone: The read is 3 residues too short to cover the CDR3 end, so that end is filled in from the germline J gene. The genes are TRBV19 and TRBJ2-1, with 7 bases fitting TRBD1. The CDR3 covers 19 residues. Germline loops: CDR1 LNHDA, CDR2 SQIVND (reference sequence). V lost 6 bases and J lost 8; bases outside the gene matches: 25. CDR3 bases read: TGTGCCAGTAGCAACATGCTTTGGGTAGGGGGCGATTCCTTGGATGAG. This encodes CASSNMLWVGGDSLDE. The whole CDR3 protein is CASSNMLWVGGDSLDEQFF.

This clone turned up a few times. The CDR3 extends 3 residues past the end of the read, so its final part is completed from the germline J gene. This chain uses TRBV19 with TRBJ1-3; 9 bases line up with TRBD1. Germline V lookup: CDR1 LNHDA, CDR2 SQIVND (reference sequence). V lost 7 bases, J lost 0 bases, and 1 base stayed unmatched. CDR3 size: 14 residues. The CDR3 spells CASKTGGSGNTIYF. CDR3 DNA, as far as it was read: TGTGCCAGTAAGACAGGGGGCTCTGGAAACACC.

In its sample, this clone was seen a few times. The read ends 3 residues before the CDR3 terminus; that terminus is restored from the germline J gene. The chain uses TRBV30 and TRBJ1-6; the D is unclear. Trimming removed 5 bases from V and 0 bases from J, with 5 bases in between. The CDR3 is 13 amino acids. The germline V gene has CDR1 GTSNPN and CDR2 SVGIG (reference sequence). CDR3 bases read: TGTGCCTGGGTCAGCTCCTATAATTCACCC. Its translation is CAWVSSYNSP. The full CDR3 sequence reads CAWVSSYNSPLHF.

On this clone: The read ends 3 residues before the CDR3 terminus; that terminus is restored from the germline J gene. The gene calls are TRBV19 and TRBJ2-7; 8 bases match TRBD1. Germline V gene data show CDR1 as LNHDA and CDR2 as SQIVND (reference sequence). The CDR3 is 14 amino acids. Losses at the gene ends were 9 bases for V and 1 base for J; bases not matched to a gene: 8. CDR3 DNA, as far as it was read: TGTGCCAGCCGTACCGGGACAGGTTCCTACGAG. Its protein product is CASRTGTGSYE. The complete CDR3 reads CASRTGTGSYEQYF.

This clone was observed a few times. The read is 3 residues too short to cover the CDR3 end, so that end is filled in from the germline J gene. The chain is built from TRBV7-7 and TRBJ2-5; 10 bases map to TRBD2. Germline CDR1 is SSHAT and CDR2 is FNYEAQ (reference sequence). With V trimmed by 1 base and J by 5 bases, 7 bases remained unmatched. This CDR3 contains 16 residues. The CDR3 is CASSLGSGGAGETQYF. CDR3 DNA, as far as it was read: TGTGCCAGCAGCTTAGGGAGCGGGGGGGCCGGGGAGACC.

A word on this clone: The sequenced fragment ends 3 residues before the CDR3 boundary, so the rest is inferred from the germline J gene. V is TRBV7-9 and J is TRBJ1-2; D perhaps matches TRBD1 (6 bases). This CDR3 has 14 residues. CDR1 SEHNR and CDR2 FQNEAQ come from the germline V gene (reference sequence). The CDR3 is CASSPLHQGQGYTF. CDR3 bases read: TGTGCCAGCAGCCCCCTTCATCAGGGACAAGGC.

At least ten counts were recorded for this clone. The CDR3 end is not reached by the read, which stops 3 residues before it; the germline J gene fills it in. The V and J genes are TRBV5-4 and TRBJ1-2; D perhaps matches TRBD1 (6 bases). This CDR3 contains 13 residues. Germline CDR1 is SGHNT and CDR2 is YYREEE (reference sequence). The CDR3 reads CASSVDRTGGYTF. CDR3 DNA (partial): TGTGCCAGCAGCGTTGACAGGACCGGAGGC. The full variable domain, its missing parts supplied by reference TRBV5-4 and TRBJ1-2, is ETGVTQSPTHLIKTRGQQVTLRCSSQSGHNTVSWYQQALGQGPQFIFQYYREEENGRGNFPPRFSGLQFPNYSSELNVNALELDDSALYLCASSVDRTGGYTFGSGTRLTVV.

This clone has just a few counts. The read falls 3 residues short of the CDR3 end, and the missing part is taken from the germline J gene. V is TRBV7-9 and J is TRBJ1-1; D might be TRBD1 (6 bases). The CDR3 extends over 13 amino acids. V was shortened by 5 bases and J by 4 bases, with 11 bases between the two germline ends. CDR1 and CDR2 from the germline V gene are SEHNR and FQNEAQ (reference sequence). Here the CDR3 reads CASSLRGGTEAFF. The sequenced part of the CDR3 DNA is TGTGCCAGCAGCCTAAGGGGGGGCACTGAA. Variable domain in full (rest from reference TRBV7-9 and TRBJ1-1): DTGVSQNPRHKITKRGQNVTFRCDPISEHNRLYWYRQTLGQGPEFLTYFQNEAQLEKSRLLSDRFSAERPKGSFSTLEIQRTEQGDSAMYLCASSLRGGTEAFFGQGTRLTVV.

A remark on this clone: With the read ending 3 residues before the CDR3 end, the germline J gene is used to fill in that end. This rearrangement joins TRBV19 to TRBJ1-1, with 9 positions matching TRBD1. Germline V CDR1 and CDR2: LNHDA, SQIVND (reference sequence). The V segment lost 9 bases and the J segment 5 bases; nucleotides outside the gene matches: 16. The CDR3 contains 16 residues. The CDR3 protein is CASRNSETGGRTEAFF. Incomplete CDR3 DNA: TGTGCCAGCAGAAACTCTGAGACAGGGGGGAGAACTGAA.